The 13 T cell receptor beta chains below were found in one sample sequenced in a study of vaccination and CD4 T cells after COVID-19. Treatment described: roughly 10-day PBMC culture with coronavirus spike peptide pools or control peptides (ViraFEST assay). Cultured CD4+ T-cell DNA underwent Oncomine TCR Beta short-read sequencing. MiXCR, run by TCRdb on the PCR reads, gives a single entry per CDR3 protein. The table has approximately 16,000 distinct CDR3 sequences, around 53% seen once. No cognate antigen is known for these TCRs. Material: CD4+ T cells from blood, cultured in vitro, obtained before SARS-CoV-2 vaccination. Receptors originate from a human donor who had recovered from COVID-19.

The CDR3 DNA follows: TGTGCCAGCAGCCGGGATCCGGGACAGGGATCCGAGCAGTACTTC. This sequence encodes CASSRDPGQGSEQYF. V usage is TRBV7-6 and J usage is TRBJ2-7, with 9 bases matching TRBD1. The CDR3 sequence is 15 residues long. Losses at the gene ends were 5 bases for V and 6 bases for J; bases not matched to a gene: 11. The germline gives CDR1 SGHVS, CDR2 FNYEAQ.

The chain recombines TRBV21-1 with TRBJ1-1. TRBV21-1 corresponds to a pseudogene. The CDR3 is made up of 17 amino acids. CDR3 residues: CASSKEGGGGRTTEAFF. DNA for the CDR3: TGTGCCAGCAGCAAAGAGGGAGGGGGGGGTAGAACGACTGAAGCTTTCTTT.

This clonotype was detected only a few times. The CDR3 spells CSARVQGLHGYTF. The DNA of the CDR3 is TGCAGTGCTAGAGTACAGGGGCTCCATGGCTACACCTTC. The chain is built from TRBV20-1 and TRBJ1-2; TRBD1 agrees at 7 bases. Germline V gives CDR1 DFQATT, CDR2 SNEGSKA (reference sequence). The trim removed 1 base at V and 6 bases at J, leaving 5 bases unmatched. This CDR3 has 13 amino acids.

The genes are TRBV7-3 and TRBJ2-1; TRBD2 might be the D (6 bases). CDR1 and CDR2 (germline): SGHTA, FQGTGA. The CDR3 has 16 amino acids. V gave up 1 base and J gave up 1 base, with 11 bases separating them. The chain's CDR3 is CASSLRRGDSYNEQFF. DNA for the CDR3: TGTGCCAGCAGCTTAAGGCGGGGCGATTCCTACAATGAGCAGTTCTTC.

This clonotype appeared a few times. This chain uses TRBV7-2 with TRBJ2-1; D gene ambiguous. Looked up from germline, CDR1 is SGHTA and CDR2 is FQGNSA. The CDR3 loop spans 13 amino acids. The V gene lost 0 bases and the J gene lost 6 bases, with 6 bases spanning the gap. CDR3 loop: CASSLAPGNEQFF. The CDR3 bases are TGTGCCAGCAGCTTAGCCCCGGGCAATGAGCAGTTCTTC.

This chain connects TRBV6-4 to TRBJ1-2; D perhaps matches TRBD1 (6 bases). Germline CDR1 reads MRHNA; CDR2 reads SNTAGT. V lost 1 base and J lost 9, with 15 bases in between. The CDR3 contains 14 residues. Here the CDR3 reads CASSDFEGGPSYTF. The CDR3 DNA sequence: TGTGCCAGCAGTGACTTCGAAGGGGGTCCGAGCTACACCTTC.

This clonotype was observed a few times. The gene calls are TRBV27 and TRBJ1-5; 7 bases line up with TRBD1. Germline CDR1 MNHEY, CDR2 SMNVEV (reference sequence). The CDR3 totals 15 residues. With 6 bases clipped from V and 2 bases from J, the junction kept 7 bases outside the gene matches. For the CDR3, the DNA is TGTGCCAGCAGACAGGGGTGGGGAGGCAATCAGCCCCAGCATTTT. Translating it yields CASRQGWGGNQPQHF.

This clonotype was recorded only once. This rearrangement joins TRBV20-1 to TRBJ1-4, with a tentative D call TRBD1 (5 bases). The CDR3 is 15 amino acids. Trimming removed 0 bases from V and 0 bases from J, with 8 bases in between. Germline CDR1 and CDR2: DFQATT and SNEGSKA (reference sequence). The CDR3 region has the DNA TGCAGTGCTAGAGACACAGGATCAACTAATGAAAAACTGTTTTTT. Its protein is CSARDTGSTNEKLFF.

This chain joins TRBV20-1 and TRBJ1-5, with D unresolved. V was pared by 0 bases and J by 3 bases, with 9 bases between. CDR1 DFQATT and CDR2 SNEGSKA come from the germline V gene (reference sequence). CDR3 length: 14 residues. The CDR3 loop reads CSARDQDLNQPQHF. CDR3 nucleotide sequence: TGCAGTGCTAGAGATCAAGATCTCAATCAGCCCCAGCATTTT.

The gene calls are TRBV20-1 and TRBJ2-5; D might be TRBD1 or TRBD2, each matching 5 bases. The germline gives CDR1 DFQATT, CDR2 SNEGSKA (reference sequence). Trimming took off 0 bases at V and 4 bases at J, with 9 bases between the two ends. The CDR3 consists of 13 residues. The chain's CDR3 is CSAREAGGETQYF. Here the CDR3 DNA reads TGCAGTGCTAGAGAGGCTGGGGGAGAGACCCAGTACTTC.

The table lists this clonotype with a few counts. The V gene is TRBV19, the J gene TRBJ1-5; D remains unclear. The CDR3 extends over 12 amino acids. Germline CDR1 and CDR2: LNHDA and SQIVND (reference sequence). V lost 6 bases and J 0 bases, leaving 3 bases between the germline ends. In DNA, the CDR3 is TGTGCCAGTAGCGATAGCAATCAGCCCCAGCATTTT. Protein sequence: CASSDSNQPQHF. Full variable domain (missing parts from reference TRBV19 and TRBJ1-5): DGGITQSPKYLFRKEGQNVTLSCEQNLNHDAMYWYRQDPGQGLRLIYYSQIVNDFQKGDIAEGYSVSREKKESFPLTVTSAQKNPTAFYLCASSDSNQPQHFGDGTRLSIL.

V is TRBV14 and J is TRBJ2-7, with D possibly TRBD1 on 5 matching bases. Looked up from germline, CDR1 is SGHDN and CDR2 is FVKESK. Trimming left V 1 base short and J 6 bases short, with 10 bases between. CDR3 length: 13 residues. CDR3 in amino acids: CASSQVIGAEQYF. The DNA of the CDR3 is TGTGCCAGCAGCCAAGTTATAGGGGCCGAGCAGTACTTC. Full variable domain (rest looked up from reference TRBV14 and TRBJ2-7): EAGVTQFPSHSVIEKGQTVTLRCDPISGHDNLYWYRRVMGKEIKFLLHFVKESKQDESGMPNNRFLAERTGGTYSTLKVQPAELEDSGVYFCASSQVIGAEQYFGPGTRLTVT.

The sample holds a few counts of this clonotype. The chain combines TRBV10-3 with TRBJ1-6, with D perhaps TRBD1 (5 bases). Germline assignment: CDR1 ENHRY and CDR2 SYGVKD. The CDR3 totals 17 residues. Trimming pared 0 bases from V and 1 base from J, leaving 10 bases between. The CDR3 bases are TGTGCCATCAGTGAGTCTGAATCAGGGTCCTATAATTCACCCCTCCACTTT. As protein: CAISESESGSYNSPLHF.